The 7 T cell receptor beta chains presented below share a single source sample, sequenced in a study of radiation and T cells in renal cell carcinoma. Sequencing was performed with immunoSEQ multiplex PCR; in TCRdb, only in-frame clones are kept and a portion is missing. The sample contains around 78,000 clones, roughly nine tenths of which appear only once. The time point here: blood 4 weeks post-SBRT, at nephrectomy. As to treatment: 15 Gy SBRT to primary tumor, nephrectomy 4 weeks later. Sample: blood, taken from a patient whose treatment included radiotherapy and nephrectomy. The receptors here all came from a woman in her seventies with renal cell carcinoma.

CDR3 in DNA: TGTGCCAGCATCCTCCGGGACAGGGACATCCAGTGGGAAAAACTGTTTTTT. This translates into CASILRDRDIQWEKLFF. The chain employs TRBV27 and TRBJ1-4; 9 bases match TRBD1. This CDR3 is built from 17 residues. Germline assignment: CDR1 MNHEY and CDR2 SMNVEV (reference sequence). V gave up 7 bases and J gave up 8 bases; unmatched junction bases: 17.

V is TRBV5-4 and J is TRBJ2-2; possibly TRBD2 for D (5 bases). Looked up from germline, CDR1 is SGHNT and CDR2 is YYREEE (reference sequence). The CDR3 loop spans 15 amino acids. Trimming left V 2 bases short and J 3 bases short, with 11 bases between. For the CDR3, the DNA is TGTGCCAGCAGCTTAACCTCGGGGTACACCGGGGAGCTGTTTTTT. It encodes CASSLTSGYTGELFF. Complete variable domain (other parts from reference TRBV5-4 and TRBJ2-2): ETGVTQSPTHLIKTRGQQVTLRCSSQSGHNTVSWYQQALGQGPQFIFQYYREEENGRGNFPPRFSGLQFPNYSSELNVNALELDDSALYLCASSLTSGYTGELFFGEGSRLTVL.

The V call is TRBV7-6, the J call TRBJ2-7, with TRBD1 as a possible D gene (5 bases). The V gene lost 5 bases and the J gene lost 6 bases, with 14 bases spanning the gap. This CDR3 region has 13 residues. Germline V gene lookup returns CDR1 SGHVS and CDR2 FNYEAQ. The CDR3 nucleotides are TGTGCCAGCAGCCCCGGGCTGGGGCTCGAGCAGTACTTC. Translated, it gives CASSPGLGLEQYF.

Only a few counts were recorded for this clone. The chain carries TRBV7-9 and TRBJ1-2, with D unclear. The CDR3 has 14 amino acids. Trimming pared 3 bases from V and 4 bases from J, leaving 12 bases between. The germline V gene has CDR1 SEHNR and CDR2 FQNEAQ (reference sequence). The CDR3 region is CASSFRDTSYGYTF. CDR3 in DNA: TGTGCCAGCAGCTTCCGCGACACCTCCTATGGCTACACCTTC.

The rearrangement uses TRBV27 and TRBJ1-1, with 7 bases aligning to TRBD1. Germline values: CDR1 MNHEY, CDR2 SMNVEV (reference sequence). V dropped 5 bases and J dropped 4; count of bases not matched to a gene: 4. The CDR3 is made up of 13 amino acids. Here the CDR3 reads CASSTGVGTEAFF. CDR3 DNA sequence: TGTGCCAGCAGTACAGGGGTGGGCACTGAAGCTTTCTTT.

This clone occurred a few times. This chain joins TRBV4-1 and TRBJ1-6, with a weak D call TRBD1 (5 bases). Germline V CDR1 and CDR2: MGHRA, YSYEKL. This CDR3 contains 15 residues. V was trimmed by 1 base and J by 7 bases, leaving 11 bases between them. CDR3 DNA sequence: TGCGCCAGCAGCCAAGGTCCGGGGACCAATTCACCCCTCCACTTT. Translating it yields CASSQGPGTNSPLHF.

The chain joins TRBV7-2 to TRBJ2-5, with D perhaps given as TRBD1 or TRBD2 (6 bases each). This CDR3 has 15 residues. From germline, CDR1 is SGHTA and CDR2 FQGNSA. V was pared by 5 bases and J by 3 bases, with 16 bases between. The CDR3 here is CASSPSRGGEETQYF. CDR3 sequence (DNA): TGTGCCAGCAGCCCATCCAGGGGAGGAGAAGAGACCCAGTACTTC.